Below, 13 T cell receptor beta chains from the same sample are listed, as sequenced in a study of blood T cell repertoires in COVID-19. Measured with immunoSEQ multiplex PCR; TCRdb has only the in-frame clones, and not every one. The profile covers more than 85,000 clones, with around 78% appearing a single time and roughly 18% taken by the ten largest. The sample consisted of peripheral blood. The receptors were sampled from a woman aged 55-75 years with acute or convalescent COVID-19.

The J gene is TRBJ1-1, the V gene TRBV2; TRBD1 agrees at 7 bases. Germline assignment: CDR1 SNHLY and CDR2 FYNNEI. V gave up 5 bases and J gave up 1 base; unmatched junction bases: 1. The CDR3 spans 13 residues. In DNA, the CDR3 is TGTGCCAGCAGTCAGGGGGAGAACACTGAAGCTTTCTTT. Protein sequence: CASSQGENTEAFF.

The gene calls are TRBV7-9 and TRBJ1-2; TRBD1 matches 7 bases. The CDR3 sequence is 17 residues long. Germline loops: CDR1 SEHNR, CDR2 FQNEAQ (reference sequence). J gave up 1 base and V 2 bases, and 10 bases lay outside the gene matches. CDR3: CASSLPLGGGDNYGYTF. As DNA, the CDR3 is TGTGCCAGCAGCTTACCTTTAGGGGGCGGTGATAACTATGGCTACACCTTC.

CDR3 in amino acids: CASSIGTSSDTQYF. The CDR3, as DNA: TGTGCCAGTAGTATTGGGACTAGCTCAGATACGCAGTATTTT. The chain carries TRBV19 and TRBJ2-3, with 9 bases identical to TRBD2. Trimming removed 3 bases from V and 4 bases from J; junction bases left unmatched: 2. CDR1 and CDR2 (germline): LNHDA, SQIVND (reference sequence). The CDR3 has 14 residues. Full variable domain (outside the CDR3, taken from reference TRBV19 and TRBJ2-3): DGGITQSPKYLFRKEGQNVTLSCEQNLNHDAMYWYRQDPGQGLRLIYYSQIVNDFQKGDIAEGYSVSREKKESFPLTVTSAQKNPTAFYLCASSIGTSSDTQYFGPGTRLTVL.

J is TRBJ1-2 and V is TRBV5-6; D might be TRBD1 (6 bases). V dropped 3 bases and J dropped 0 bases, with 9 bases sitting between them. The CDR3 has 14 residues. CDR1 SGHDT and CDR2 YYEEEE come from the germline V gene. DNA of the CDR3: TGTGCCAGCAGCTCCGCAGGGGCTAACTATGGCTACACCTTC. Amino acids: CASSSAGANYGYTF.

The V and J genes are TRBV6-5 and TRBJ2-5, with D uncertain. CDR3 size: 13 residues. The germline CDR1 and CDR2 sequences are MNHEY and SVGAGI. Trimming cost V 6 bases and J 5 bases, with 13 bases left between them. CDR3 nucleotide sequence: TGTGCCAGCAGCTCGGCTAGTGGGGAGACCCAGTACTTC. It specifies CASSSASGETQYF.

V gene TRBV4-1 combines with J gene TRBJ1-4, with D unresolved. The length of the CDR3 is 13 residues. Trimming cost V 1 base and J 7 bases, with 7 bases left between them. Germline-derived CDR1 and CDR2 are MGHRA and YSYEKL. In nucleotides, the CDR3 is TGCGCCAGCAGCCAAGTCGTGTTTGAAAAACTGTTTTTT. It is translated as CASSQVVFEKLFF.

The table lists this clone with a count of one. The chain carries TRBV28 and TRBJ1-1, with 7 bases fitting TRBD1. Germline V CDR1 and CDR2: MDHEN, SYDVKM. Losses at the gene ends were 6 bases for V and 1 base for J; bases not matched to a gene: 5. This CDR3 has 14 amino acids. For the CDR3, the DNA is TGTGCCAGCAGATCGGGACAGAGGAACACTGAAGCTTTCTTT. Its protein is CASRSGQRNTEAFF.

CDR3: CASSQVGNQPQHF. In nucleotides, the CDR3 is TGCGCCAGCAGTCAGGTTGGCAATCAGCCCCAGCATTTT. This chain connects TRBV10-1 to TRBJ1-5, with D hard to call. Germline CDR1 is WNHNN and CDR2 is SYGVQD (reference sequence). The germline V and J ends were trimmed by 5 bases and 2 bases, with 7 bases remaining between them. This CDR3 has 13 residues.

V usage is TRBV28 and J usage is TRBJ2-7; 8 bases match TRBD2. The CDR3 totals 14 residues. Unmatched junction bases numbered 10, after V lost 6 bases and J lost 6 bases. CDR1 and CDR2 (germline): MDHEN, SYDVKM. CDR3 nucleotides: TGTGCCAGCAGGCTACTAGCGGTTAGCTCCGAGCAGTACTTC. Translation: CASRLLAVSSEQYF. Full variable domain (remainder filled in from reference TRBV28 and TRBJ2-7): DVKVTQSSRYLVKRTGEKVFLECVQDMDHENMFWYRQDPGLGLRLIYFSYDVKMKEKGDIPEGYSVSREKKERFSLILESASTNQTSMYLCASRLLAVSSEQYFGPGTRLTVT.

V and J are TRBV19 and TRBJ2-1; D might be TRBD2 (6 bases). The V gene lost 6 bases and the J gene lost 5 bases, with 17 bases spanning the gap. Looked up from germline, CDR1 is LNHDA and CDR2 is SQIVND (reference sequence). This CDR3 is built from 15 residues. CDR3 DNA sequence: TGTGCCAGTAGACTCGGCGGGAACCCCCACAATGAGCAGTTCTTC. Encoded protein: CASRLGGNPHNEQFF.

This chain joins TRBV28 and TRBJ1-6; the match to TRBD1 covers 8 bases. Germline CDR1 reads MDHEN; CDR2 reads SYDVKM. This CDR3 has 15 residues. Unmatched junction bases numbered 2, after V lost 3 bases and J lost 4 bases. CDR3 DNA sequence: TGTGCCAGCAGTTTTCGGACAGGGTATAATTCACCCCTCCACTTT. It is translated as CASSFRTGYNSPLHF.

CDR3 coding DNA: TGCAGTGCTAGTTCGAGGGCCGATACGCAGTATTTT. It encodes CSASSRADTQYF. V gene TRBV20-1 combines with J gene TRBJ2-3, with D possibly being TRBD2 (5 bases). The CDR3 extends over 12 amino acids. Trimming took off 3 bases at V and 6 bases at J, with 10 bases between the two ends. CDR1 is DFQATT and CDR2 is SNEGSKA in the germline V gene (reference sequence).

The genes are TRBV6-2 or TRBV6-3 and TRBJ1-2, with 9 bases identical to TRBD1. The CDR3 spans 18 residues. Germline CDR1 MNHEY, CDR2 SVGEGT. Losses at the gene ends were 4 bases for V and 0 bases for J; bases not matched to a gene: 12. CDR3 DNA sequence: TGTGCCAGCAGTTCCCGCACAGGGGGCTGGTTCGCTAACTATGGCTACACCTTC. It yields the protein CASSSRTGGWFANYGYTF.